This entry lists 2 T cell receptor beta chains sequenced from one sample in a study of identical twins. One entry per CDR3 protein, called by TCRdb with MiXCR from the 5' RACE reads. Counted here are about 1.7 million distinct CDR3 sequences, under 35% occurring once; the ten biggest clones make up 0.25% to 0.3%. The sequencing input was cord blood. The receptor source for this set is a newborn girl in good health.

As for this clonotype: A much more abundant neighbour one base away suggests this may be a read error. This chain connects TRBV2 to TRBJ2-1; D is perhaps TRBD2 (7 bases). Trimming shortened V by 5 bases and J by 6 bases, and 11 bases separated the two germline ends. CDR3 length: 13 amino acids. Germline V gene sequence: CDR1 SNHLY, CDR2 FYNNEI. This CDR3 is CASSRGRANEQFF. DNA of the CDR3: TGTGCCAGCAGTAGGGGGAGGGCCAATGAGCAGTTCTTC. Full variable domain (rest looked up from reference TRBV2 and TRBJ2-1): EPEVTQTPSHQVTQMGQEVILRCVPISNHLYFYWYRQILGQKVEFLVSFYNNEISEKSEIFDDQFSVERPDGSNFTLKIRSTKLEDSAMYFCASSRGRANEQFFGPGTRLTVL.

This clonotype has just a few counts. The V and J genes are TRBV21-1 and TRBJ2-3. TRBV21-1 is reported as a pseudogene. The CDR3 is made up of 11 amino acids. The CDR3 DNA is TGTGCCAGCAGGAAGGGAGATACGCAGTATTTT. This sequence encodes CASRKGDTQYF.